This T cell receptor beta chain was profiled in a study of regulatory and conventional T cells in RAG deficiency (dated by TCRdb to 2015 to 2018). About the investigation overall: High-throughput TCR beta sequencing was used to compare the diversity and composition of the Treg, conventional CD4+ and CD8+ T cell repertoires of RAG-deficient patients with those of healthy controls.

To note about this clone: There is no known antigen for this receptor. The input lacks base qualities; no much larger clone sits a single base away. Distinct nucleotide sequences in the sample also encode this CDR3.

For repertoire analyses, the comparison group consisted of about eight healthy control donors. CD8+ T cells lacking CD4 were purified from blood before genomic DNA extraction. Here is what the overall study found, with its caveats: RAG-deficient patients showed markedly lower Shannon entropy and higher Simpson indices than control T-cell subpopulations. Shorter CDR3 lengths were found in all patient T-cell subsets, and >85% Treg-Tconv repertoire overlap at nucleotide and amino acid level was observed in Omenn syndrome patients. In Omenn syndrome patients, sorted CD25-high CD127-low cells may represent peripherally activated cells rather than bona fide Treg cells. Some T-cell subset analyses were not done for some subjects. Compared with controls, Omenn syndrome and CID/AS patients had 80 to 100-fold fewer unique TCR beta sequences in Treg cells, but only about 9.5-fold fewer in the other subsets.

Library construction relied on the immunoSEQ multiplex PCR assay. Genomic DNA from the sorted T-cell subsets was used to amplify and sequence rearranged TCR beta chain products. The study's processing was this. Shannon entropy and Simpson indices were used to measure how diverse the repertoire of productive TCR beta rearrangements was. Clonal expansion was assessed by the summed frequency of the 100 most abundant productive TCR beta clonotypes among total reads. The TRB repertoires were evaluated with a self-reactivity index based on amino acid usage at CDR3beta positions 6 and 7. Two-way ANOVA was used for repertoire analyses, and Student t or Mann-Whitney tests were used for flow cytometric analyses. What TCRdb holds here is the immuneACCESS table cut down to in-frame rearrangements. Part of the clones is not present; checked against another copy, under half of the missing clones reflect an unresolved V gene, and the others are unexplained. From that table come the V and J calls and clone size; the DNA was used to work out D and trimming. Recorded for this sample are under 35,000 clones; approximately 90% of them occurred a single time. Around 5% of the sample is in the top ten clones.

These data were also filed under a second study, of regulatory T cells. As that second paper reports: The multiplex PCR used 52 forward TRBV primers and 13 reverse TRBJ primers, with assay-based and computational corrections for amplification bias. In patients, repertoires had restricted unique TRB V-J pairs and skewed V and J gene usage, with regulatory T cells showing the most marked changes. T-cell receptor beta repertoires of sorted regulatory, conventional CD4+ and CD8+ T cells were compared between CD3G-deficient patients and healthy controls. Peripheral blood mononuclear cells were isolated by Ficoll density separation. A FACSAria cell sorter was used to isolate CD3+ CD8+ CD4- T cells. Rearranged TRB loci were amplified from genomic DNA by multiplex PCR within the immunoSEQ assay. Sequencing of the TRB amplicons was done on an Illumina HiSeq platform. Custom algorithms error-filtered the raw sequences and aligned them to reference gene sequences, after which the immunoSEQ online tools were used for analysis. Productive and nonproductive TRB rearrangement frequencies were evaluated among both unique and total sequences. Group comparisons used t tests, Mann-Whitney tests or two-way ANOVA run in Prism software.

The sample comprised CD8+ T cells sorted from blood. This clonotype was obtained from a human donor in good health.

The CDR3 is CASSLDLSYEQFF. Here is the DNA: TGTGCCAGCAGCTTAGACCTTTCCTATGAGCAGTTCTTC. The rearrangement combines TRBV11-1 with TRBJ2-1; the D segment cannot be called with confidence. There are 13 amino acids in the CDR3, from cysteine to phenylalanine inclusive. Only the CDR3 part of the read is kept: 39 bases, read in frame from the first base. CDR1 and CDR2 were assigned from the germline V gene (reference sequence) as SGHAT and FQDESV. V sheds 1 base and J sheds 8 bases, leaving 9 bases between their ends.